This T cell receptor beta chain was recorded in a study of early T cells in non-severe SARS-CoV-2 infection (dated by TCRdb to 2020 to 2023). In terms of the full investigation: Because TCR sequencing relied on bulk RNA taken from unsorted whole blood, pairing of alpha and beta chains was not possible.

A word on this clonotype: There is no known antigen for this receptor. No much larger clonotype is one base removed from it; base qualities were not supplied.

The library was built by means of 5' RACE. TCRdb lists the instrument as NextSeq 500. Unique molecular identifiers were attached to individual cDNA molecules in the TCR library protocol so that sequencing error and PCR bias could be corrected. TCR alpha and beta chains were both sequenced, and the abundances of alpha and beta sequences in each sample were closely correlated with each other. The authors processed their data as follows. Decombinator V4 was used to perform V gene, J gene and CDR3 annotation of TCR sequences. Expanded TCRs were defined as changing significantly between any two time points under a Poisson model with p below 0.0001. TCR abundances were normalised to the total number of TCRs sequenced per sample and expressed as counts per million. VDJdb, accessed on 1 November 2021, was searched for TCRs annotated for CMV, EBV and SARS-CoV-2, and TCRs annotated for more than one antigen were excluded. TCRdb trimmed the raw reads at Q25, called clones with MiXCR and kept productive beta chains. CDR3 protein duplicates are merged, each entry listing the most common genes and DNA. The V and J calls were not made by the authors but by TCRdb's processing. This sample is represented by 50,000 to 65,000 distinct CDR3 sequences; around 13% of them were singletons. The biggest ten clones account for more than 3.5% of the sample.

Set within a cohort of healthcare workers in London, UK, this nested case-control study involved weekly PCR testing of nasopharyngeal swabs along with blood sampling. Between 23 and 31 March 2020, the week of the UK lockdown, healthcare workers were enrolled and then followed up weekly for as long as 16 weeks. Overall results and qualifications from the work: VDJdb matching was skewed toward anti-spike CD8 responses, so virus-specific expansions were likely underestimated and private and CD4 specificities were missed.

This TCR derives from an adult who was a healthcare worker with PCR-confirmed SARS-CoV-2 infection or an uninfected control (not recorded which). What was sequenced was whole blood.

The DNA is as follows: TGTGCCAGCAGCCCCCGGGACAGGGATTTCTCTGGGGCCAACGTCCTGACTTTC. Translation gives CASSPRDRDFSGANVLTF. Here the chain combines TRBV7-3 and TRBJ2-6; 9 of the junction bases match TRBD1. V loses 5 bases at its end and J loses 0 bases; junction bases beyond the gene matches: 8. The cysteine opens and the phenylalanine closes a CDR3 of 18 amino acids. Only the CDR3 DNA is retained, 54 bases long and in frame from the first base. Via the germline V gene, CDR1 is SGHTA and CDR2 FQGTGA. The full variable domain, completed from the reference TRBV7-3 and TRBJ2-6 proteins outside the CDR3, reads GAGVSQTPSNKVTEKGKYVELRCDPISGHTALYWYRQSLGQGPEFLIYFQGTGAADDSGLPNDRFFAVRPEGSVSTLKIQRTERGDSAVYLCASSPRDRDFSGANVLTFGAGSRLTVL.